This TCR beta chain was captured in a study of blood T cell repertoires in COVID-19. Original data processing: From reference gene primer amplification, estimates of nucleated cell counts were derived. TCRdb's table, derived via immunoSEQ multiplex PCR, lists solely in-frame clones and lacks some. The V and J calls and clone size are taken from that table; D and trimming were inferred from the DNA. This table has about 54,000 clones, 90% appearing once. Germline V gene data show CDR1 as SGDLS and CDR2 as YYNGEE. The CDR3 is 17 amino acids. The J segment lost 0 bases and the V segment lost 9 bases, leaving 14 bases of the junction unmatched.

This clonotype originated in a woman aged 40 to 50 with active COVID-19. V usage is TRBV9 and J usage is TRBJ2-2; 7 bases map to TRBD1. Sequencing was carried out using peripheral blood. The CDR3 spells CATRPGQPPSNTGELFF. DNA for the CDR3: TGTGCCACGCGACCGGGACAGCCTCCTTCGAACACCGGGGAGCTGTTTTTT.